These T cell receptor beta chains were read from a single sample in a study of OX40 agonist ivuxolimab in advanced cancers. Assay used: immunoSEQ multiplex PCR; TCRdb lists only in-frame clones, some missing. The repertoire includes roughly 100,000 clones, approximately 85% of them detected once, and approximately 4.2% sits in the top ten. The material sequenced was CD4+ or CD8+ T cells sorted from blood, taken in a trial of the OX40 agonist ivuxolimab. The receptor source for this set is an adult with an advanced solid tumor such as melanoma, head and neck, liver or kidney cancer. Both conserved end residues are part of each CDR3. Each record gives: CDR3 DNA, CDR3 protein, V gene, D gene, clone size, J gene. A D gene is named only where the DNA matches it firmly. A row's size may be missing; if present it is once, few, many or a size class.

TGTGCCACCAGATGGAACACTGAAGCTTTCTTT CATRWNTEAFF TRBV6-6 - - TRBJ1-1
TGTGCCAGCAGCTTAGGGGACTCCGAAGGTGAGACCCAGTACTTC CASSLGDSEGETQYF TRBV7-9 - - TRBJ2-5
TGTGCAAGTCGCTCAGTATGCGATTCAGACCGGGACAGGGCCAACACCGGGGAGCTGTTTTTT CASRSVCDSDRDRANTGELFF TRBV12-2 - - TRBJ2-2
TGCGCCAGCAGCCAAGATGTTGGAACTGAAGCTTTCTTT CASSQDVGTEAFF TRBV4-1 - - TRBJ1-1
TGTGCCAGCAGTTTAGCCGGATACAATGAGCAGTTCTTC CASSLAGYNEQFF TRBV27 - - TRBJ2-1
TGTGCCAGCACCCCACTAGCGGGGACCGACAATGAGCAGTTCTTC CASTPLAGTDNEQFF TRBV21-1 - - TRBJ2-1
TGTGCCAGCAGTGCCTCGTTAGGGCAGCCCCAGCATTTT CASSASLGQPQHF TRBV2 - - TRBJ1-5
TGCGCCAGCAGTGAGTCTTTTATAGGGTTGAACGAGCAGTACTTC CASSESFIGLNEQYF TRBV10-2 - - TRBJ2-7
TGCGCCAGCAGCTCTCAGCCGGGACAGGGCGATGGCTACACCTTC CASSSQPGQGDGYTF TRBV5-1 TRBD1 few TRBJ1-2
TGTGCCAGCCATTGGGGTCGGGGTACTGAAGCTTTCTTT CASHWGRGTEAFF TRBV27 - - TRBJ1-1
TGTGCCAGCAGCTTGGGGGCCGCGGGAGGGTACCAAGAGACCCAGTACTTC CASSLGAAGGYQETQYF TRBV5-6 TRBD2 - TRBJ2-5
TGCGCCAGCAGCCAAGAACTGATGAGCTCCTACAATGAGCAGTTCTTC CASSQELMSSYNEQFF TRBV4-3 - - TRBJ2-1
TGTGCCAGCTCACCTGGGGACAGGGATCCCAATGAGCAGTTCTTC CASSPGDRDPNEQFF TRBV7-8 TRBD1 - TRBJ2-1
TGTGCCACCTCTGGGACAGGGGGCAAAAACATTCAGTACTTC CATSGTGGKNIQYF TRBV15 TRBD1 few TRBJ2-4
TGTGCCAGCCCCCTCCCGGTCGAGCAGTACTTC CASPLPVEQYF TRBV19 - - TRBJ2-7
TGTGCCAGCAGTTTATCGCCTAGCGGGAGCTACGAGCAGTACTTC CASSLSPSGSYEQYF TRBV27 TRBD2 - TRBJ2-7
TGCGCCAGCAGCCAAGGGCCCATTGGAACCTACGAGCAGTACTTC CASSQGPIGTYEQYF TRBV4-3 - - TRBJ2-7
TGTGCTGTCCAGGGACCTAATGAAAAACTGTTTTTT CAVQGPNEKLFF TRBV27 - - TRBJ1-4
TGCGCCAGCAGTGAGTCGGGAACTAGCACCGGGGAGCTGTTTTTT CASSESGTSTGELFF TRBV10-2 - once TRBJ2-2
TGTGCCAGCAGCCGCCAGGTCTACGAGCAGTACTTC CASSRQVYEQYF TRBV21-1 - - TRBJ2-7
TGCGCCAGCAGCCACCCCGCCGGACTAGTTTCGGATGAGCAGTTCTTC CASSHPAGLVSDEQFF TRBV4-1 TRBD2 - TRBJ2-1
TGTGCCACCAGCAGAGATCAGGGAGGGATGGATGAAAAACTGTTTTTT CATSRDQGGMDEKLFF TRBV15 - - TRBJ1-4
TGCGCCAGCAACCAGGGGCCAGCTAACTATGGCTACACCTTC CASNQGPANYGYTF TRBV5-1 - - TRBJ1-2